These 4 T cell receptor beta chains were sequenced from one sample in a study of blood T cell repertoires in COVID-19. Assay used: immunoSEQ multiplex PCR; TCRdb lists only in-frame clones, some missing. The sample holds roughly 35,000 clones, more than 70% seen once. Sequencing was performed on peripheral blood. The receptors were gathered from a man between 60 and 75 years old with active COVID-19.

This clone was observed a handful of times. This rearrangement joins TRBV11-3 to TRBJ2-3; 8 bases are shared with TRBD2. This CDR3 contains 17 residues. Germline CDR1 is SGHNT and CDR2 is YENEEA. Unmatched junction bases numbered 6, after V lost 1 base and J lost 0 bases. The CDR3 sequence is CASSLGFAGGSTDTQYF. The DNA for the CDR3 is TGTGCCAGCAGCTTAGGATTCGCGGGAGGAAGCACAGATACGCAGTATTTT.

The chain couples TRBV9 to TRBJ2-1, with TRBD1 identical over 11 bases. This CDR3 region has 16 residues. Trimming cost V 1 base and J 6 bases; bases outside gene matches: 6. The germline V gene encodes CDR1 SGDLS and CDR2 YYNGEE. CDR3 region: CASSVIGTGGFNEQFF. For the CDR3, the DNA is TGTGCCAGCAGCGTAATCGGGACAGGGGGTTTCAATGAGCAGTTCTTC.

This clone was picked up a small number of times. The chain recombines TRBV6-5 with TRBJ1-2, with D unclear. CDR3 length: 10 amino acids. Germline values: CDR1 MNHEY, CDR2 SVGAGI. V lost 8 bases to trimming and J lost 3 bases, with 4 bases between them. CDR3 region: CASGDYGYTF. The CDR3 region has the DNA TGTGCCAGCGGAGACTATGGCTACACCTTC.

The rearrangement links TRBV30 to TRBJ1-4; the D is unclear. The V gene's germline CDR1 is GTSNPN and CDR2 SVGIG (reference sequence). With 4 bases removed from V and 0 bases from J, the gap between germline ends came to 12 bases. The CDR3 totals 15 residues. The CDR3 sequence is CAWNMAAATNEKLFF. CDR3 DNA sequence: TGTGCCTGGAATATGGCCGCCGCAACTAATGAAAAACTGTTTTTT.